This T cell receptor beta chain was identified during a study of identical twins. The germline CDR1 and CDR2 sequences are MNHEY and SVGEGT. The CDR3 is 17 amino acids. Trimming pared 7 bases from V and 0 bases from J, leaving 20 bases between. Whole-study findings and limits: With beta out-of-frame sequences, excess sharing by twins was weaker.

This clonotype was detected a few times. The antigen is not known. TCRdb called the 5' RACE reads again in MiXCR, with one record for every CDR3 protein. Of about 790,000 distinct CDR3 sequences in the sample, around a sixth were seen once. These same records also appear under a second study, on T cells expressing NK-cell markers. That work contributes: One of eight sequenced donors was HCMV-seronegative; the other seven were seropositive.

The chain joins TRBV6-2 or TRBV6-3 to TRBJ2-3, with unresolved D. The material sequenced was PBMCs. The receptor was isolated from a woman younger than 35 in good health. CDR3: CASTYPESDSSTDTQYF. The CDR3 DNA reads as TGTGCCAGCACCTACCCAGAGTCTGATTCCAGCACAGATACGCAGTATTTT.